The clone carrying this T cell receptor beta chain has only a few counts. What it recognizes is unknown. The data belong to a study of T cells after yellow fever vaccination. Overall study findings and caveats: A minor fraction of clonotypes spanned both CD4 and CD8 compartments. Abundant bulk-population clonotypes could contaminate the FACS-sorted repertoires. Boosting was followed by the reappearance of most primary-vaccination clones (approximately 95% CD4, around 90% CD8).

TCR cDNA, made by 5'RACE template switching, carried an added universal primer site and UMIs. TCRdb called the 5' RACE reads again in MiXCR, with one record for every CDR3 protein. Altogether some 560,000 distinct CDR3 sequences are present, around 17% being singletons, with the ten largest covering approximately 15%. Germline-derived CDR1 and CDR2 are MNHNS and SASEGT. This CDR3 contains 14 residues. Deletions cut 3 bases from V and 0 bases from J, with 9 bases between. This receptor was taken from a man aged 18-30 years who received the YFV17D yellow fever vaccine. The J gene is TRBJ2-7, the V gene TRBV6-1; D is possibly TRBD1 (5 bases). The input for sequencing was PBMCs, taken less than 6 days after the first yellow fever vaccination. The CDR3 DNA reads TGTGCCAGCAGTGACTGGGGCAACTCCTACGAGCAGTACGTC. It codes for CASSDWGNSYEQYV.